This TCR beta chain emerged from a study of T cells after yellow fever vaccination (dated by TCRdb to the late 2010s). For the study in its entirety: The SMART-Seq v4 Ultra Low Input RNA kit was used to prepare libraries from fractions with low cell numbers. To follow T-cell clones before and after primary and booster YFV17D yellow fever vaccination, bulk TCR alpha and beta repertoires were sequenced over time. Two healthy male donors made up the cohort, one aged 18 to 30 years and the other aged 30 to 40 years. Blood was drawn at multiple timepoints before and after primary and secondary immunization, with bulk PBMC replicates and cell subsets isolated.

Overall results and qualifications from the work: A small fraction of clonotypes appeared in both the CD4 and CD8 compartments, likely as a result of convergent recombination. The secondary T-cell response was found to be weaker but faster than the primary response, with a peak reached on day 5 rather than on day 15. FACS-sorted repertoires could contain abundant contaminating clonotypes from the bulk population, so computational filtering was required. After the booster, most clones that had expanded after primary vaccination were detected again (roughly 96% of CD4 and 70% to 90% of CD8), suggesting broad maintenance of memory. Because the study included only two donors, the extent to which the findings can be generalized is limited.

The treatment or condition label of this sample denotes: live attenuated yellow fever vaccine strain. At every blood-draw timepoint, two biological replicates of bulk PBMCs were collected. A standard Ficoll-Paque protocol was used to isolate PBMCs from peripheral blood. TriZol was used to extract RNA from bulk PBMCs, CD4 and CD8 fractions, and dextramer-positive and dextramer-negative fractions. This clonotype occurred many times. What antigen it recognizes has not been identified. Base qualities are not at hand, and no much larger clone is one base apart. The instrument given in TCRdb is Illumina NovaSeq 6000. TCR cDNA was synthesized by 5'RACE template switching, through which a universal primer site and unique molecular identifiers were introduced. cDNA synthesis was primed from both the TCR alpha and TCR beta constant segments. Library amplification used two PCR steps, and the second PCR step added sample barcodes and sequencing adapters. Sequencing of libraries was done on Illumina HiSeq 2500 (2x100 bp) or NovaSeq (2x150 bp). The authors' pipeline ran thus. MIGEC handled demultiplexing of reads and collapsing into UMI consensus sequences, while MiXCR performed V(D)J alignment. Vaccine-responding clonotypes were identified with edgeR using replicate PBMC samples, with FDR below 0.01 and a log2 fold change above 5 up to day 15 being required. Each bulk clonotype was labeled CD4 or CD8 based on which sequenced repertoire, CD4 or CD8, contained the clonotype at higher abundance. TCRdb reanalyzed the raw reads on its own, using fastp at Q25 for trimming and MiXCR for clone calling, and kept in-frame beta chains. Each CDR3 protein appears once, grouped with its most common genes and DNA. The V and J calls shown here were made by TCRdb, not taken from the authors' results. The sample table holds 250,000 to 350,000 distinct CDR3 sequences, of which around 4.3% were seen once. In total, the top ten clones hold less than 20% of the sample.

The CDR3 goes from the cysteine to the phenylalanine over 16 residues. The sequence is cut down to CDR3 DNA, 48 bases in frame from base 1. The V end gives up 9 bases and the J end 1 base, leaving 12 bases in the junction not matched to a gene. From the germline V gene, CDR1 is MNHEY and CDR2 is SVGAGI. The receptor was isolated from a man aged 18 to 29 who received the YFV17D yellow fever vaccine. The sample in question was PBMCs, obtained 15 days after the yellow fever booster vaccination. The sequence links TRBV6-5 to TRBJ1-1, with TRBD1 identical over 9 junction bases. The CDR3 loop reads CARKPGQGLSNTEAFF. The base sequence is TGTGCCAGAAAGCCGGGACAGGGACTTTCGAACACTGAAGCTTTCTTT.